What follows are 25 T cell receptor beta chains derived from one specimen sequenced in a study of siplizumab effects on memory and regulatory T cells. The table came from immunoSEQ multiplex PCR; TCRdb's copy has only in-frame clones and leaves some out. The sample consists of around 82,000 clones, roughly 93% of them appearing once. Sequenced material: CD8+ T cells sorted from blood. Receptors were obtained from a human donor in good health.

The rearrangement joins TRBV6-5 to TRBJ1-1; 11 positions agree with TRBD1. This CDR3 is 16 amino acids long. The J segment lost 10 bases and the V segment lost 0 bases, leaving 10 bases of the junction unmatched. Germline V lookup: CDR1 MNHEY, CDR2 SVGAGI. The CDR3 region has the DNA TGTGCCAGCAGTTACTCAGCGGGACAGGGGGGGGTTCTAGCTTTCTTT. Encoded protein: CASSYSAGQGGVLAFF.

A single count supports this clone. For the CDR3, the DNA is TGCAGCGTTCGAGAGGGGGGAGAGACCCAGTACTTC. It specifies CSVREGGETQYF. The chain joins TRBV29-1 to TRBJ2-5; D may match TRBD1 or TRBD2 (6 bases each). The CDR3 is made up of 12 amino acids. CDR1 is SQVTM, CDR2 ANQGSEA, per germline. Trimming left V 5 bases short and J 4 bases short, with 11 bases between.

CDR3 in DNA: TGTGCCAGCAGCGTAGGGGACTTATACGAGCAGTACTTC. Its translation: CASSVGDLYEQYF. This chain joins TRBV9 and TRBJ2-7, with D maybe TRBD2 (6 bases). CDR1 is SGDLS and CDR2 is YYNGEE in the germline V gene. Trimming took off 0 bases at V and 4 bases at J, with 8 bases between the two ends. The CDR3 spans 13 residues.

The CDR3 DNA is TGTGCCAGCAGCTTAGGCCCTAGCGGGGGGTCACAAGATACGCAGTATTTT. Its protein is CASSLGPSGGSQDTQYF. V usage is TRBV7-2 and J usage is TRBJ2-3; 11 nucleotides align to TRBD2. The CDR3 is 17 amino acids. Germline CDR1 is SGHTA and CDR2 is FQGNSA. V dropped 1 base and J dropped 5; count of bases not matched to a gene: 8.

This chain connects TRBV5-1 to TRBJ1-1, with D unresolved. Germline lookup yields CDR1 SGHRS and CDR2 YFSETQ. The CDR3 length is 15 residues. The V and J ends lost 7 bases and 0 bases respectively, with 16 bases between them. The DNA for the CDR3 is TGCGCCAGCGCCCCGGACTCACCGATGAACACTGAAGCTTTCTTT. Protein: CASAPDSPMNTEAFF.

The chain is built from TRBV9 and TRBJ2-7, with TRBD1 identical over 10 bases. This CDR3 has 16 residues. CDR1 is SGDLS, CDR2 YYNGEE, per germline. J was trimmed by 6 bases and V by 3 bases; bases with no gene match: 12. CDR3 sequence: CASSAPGQGPLSEQYF. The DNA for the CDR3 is TGTGCCAGCAGCGCTCCGGGACAGGGGCCCCTTAGCGAGCAGTACTTC.

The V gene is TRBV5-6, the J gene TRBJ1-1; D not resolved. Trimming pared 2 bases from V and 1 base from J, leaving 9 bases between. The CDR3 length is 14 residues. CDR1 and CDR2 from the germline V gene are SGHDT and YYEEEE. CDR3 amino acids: CASSLGRSNTEAFF. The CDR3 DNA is TGTGCCAGCAGCTTAGGACGGTCGAACACTGAAGCTTTCTTT.

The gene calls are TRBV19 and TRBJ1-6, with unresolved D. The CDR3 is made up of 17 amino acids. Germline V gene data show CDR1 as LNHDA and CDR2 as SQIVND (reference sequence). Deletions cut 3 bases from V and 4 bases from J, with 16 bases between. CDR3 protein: CASSIWGDRAYNSPLHF. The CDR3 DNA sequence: TGTGCCAGTAGTATTTGGGGAGATCGGGCGTATAATTCACCCCTCCACTTT.

CDR3 in amino acids: CSAGTVNEKLFF. CDR3 nucleotide sequence: TGCAGCGCCGGGACAGTCAATGAAAAACTGTTTTTT. The V and J genes are TRBV29-1 and TRBJ1-4; 7 bases are shared with TRBD1. Trimming cost V 7 bases and J 5 bases; bases outside gene matches: 4. Germline CDR1 and CDR2: SQVTM and ANQGSEA. This CDR3 is 12 amino acids long.

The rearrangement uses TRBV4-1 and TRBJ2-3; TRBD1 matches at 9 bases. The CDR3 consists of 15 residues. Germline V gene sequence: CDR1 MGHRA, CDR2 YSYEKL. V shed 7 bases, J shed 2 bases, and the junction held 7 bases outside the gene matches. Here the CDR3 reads CASKGTGGDTDTQYF. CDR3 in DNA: TGCGCCAGCAAAGGAACAGGGGGCGACACAGATACGCAGTATTTT.

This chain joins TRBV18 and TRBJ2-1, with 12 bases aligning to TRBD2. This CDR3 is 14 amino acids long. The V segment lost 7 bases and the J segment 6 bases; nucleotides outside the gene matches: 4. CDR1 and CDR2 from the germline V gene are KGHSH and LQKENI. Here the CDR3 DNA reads TGTGCCAGCTTACCGGGACTAGCGGGCAATGAGCAGTTCTTC. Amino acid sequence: CASLPGLAGNEQFF.

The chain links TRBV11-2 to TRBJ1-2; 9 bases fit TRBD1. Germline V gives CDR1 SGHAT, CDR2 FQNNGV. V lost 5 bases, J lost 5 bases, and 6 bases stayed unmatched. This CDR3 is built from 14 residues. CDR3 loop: CASSNRGLYYGYTF. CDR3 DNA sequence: TGTGCCAGCAGCAACAGGGGGCTTTATTATGGCTACACCTTC.

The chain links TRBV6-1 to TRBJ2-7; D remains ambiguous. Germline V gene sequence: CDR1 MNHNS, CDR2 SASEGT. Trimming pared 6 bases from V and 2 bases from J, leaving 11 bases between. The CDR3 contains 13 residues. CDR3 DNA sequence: TGTGCCAGCAGGGGTCCTTTGGCCTACGAGCAGTACTTC. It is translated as CASRGPLAYEQYF.

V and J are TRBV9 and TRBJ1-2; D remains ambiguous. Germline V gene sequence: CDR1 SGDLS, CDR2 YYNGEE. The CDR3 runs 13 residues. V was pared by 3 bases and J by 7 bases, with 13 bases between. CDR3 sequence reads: CASSAGSGGGYTF. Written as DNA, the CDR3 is TGTGCCAGCAGCGCCGGGTCTGGAGGTGGCTACACCTTC.

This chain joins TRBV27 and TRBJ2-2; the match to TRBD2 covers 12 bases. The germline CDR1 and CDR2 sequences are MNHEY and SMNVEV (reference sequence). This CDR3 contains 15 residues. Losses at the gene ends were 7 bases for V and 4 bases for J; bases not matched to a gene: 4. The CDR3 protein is CASIGLAGFTGELFF. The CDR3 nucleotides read TGTGCCAGCATTGGACTAGCGGGGTTCACCGGGGAGCTGTTTTTT.

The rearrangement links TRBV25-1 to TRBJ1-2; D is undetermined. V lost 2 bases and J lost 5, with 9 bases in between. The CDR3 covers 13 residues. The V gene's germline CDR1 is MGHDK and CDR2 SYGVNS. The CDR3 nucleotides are TGTGCCAGCAGTGAAAGTATAGGGTATGGCTACACCTTC. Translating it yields CASSESIGYGYTF.

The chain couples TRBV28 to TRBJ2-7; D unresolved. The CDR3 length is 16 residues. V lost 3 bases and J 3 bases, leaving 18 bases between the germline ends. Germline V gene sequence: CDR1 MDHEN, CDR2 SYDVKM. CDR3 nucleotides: TGTGCCAGCAGTTTCGGCTTTTTGGTAGGGTACTACGAGCAGTACTTC. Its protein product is CASSFGFLVGYYEQYF.

In DNA form, the CDR3 reads TGTGCCAGCATGTTCGGTTTTGCGGGAGATACGCAGTATTTT. Its protein product is CASMFGFAGDTQYF. The chain links TRBV25-1 to TRBJ2-3, with a weak D call TRBD2 (5 bases). The germline CDR1 and CDR2 sequences are MGHDK and SYGVNS. The V end was cut by 7 bases, the J end by 5 bases, with 16 bases between. The CDR3 has 14 residues.

CDR3 in DNA: TGTGCCAGCAGCGCCACCGGGACGGAAAATTCACCCCTCCACTTT. Translated, it gives CASSATGTENSPLHF. The chain has TRBV7-6 and TRBJ1-6; tentative D call: TRBD1 (5 bases). With 5 bases removed from V and 7 bases from J, the gap between germline ends came to 15 bases. The CDR3 covers 15 residues. Germline-derived CDR1 and CDR2 are SGHVS and FNYEAQ.

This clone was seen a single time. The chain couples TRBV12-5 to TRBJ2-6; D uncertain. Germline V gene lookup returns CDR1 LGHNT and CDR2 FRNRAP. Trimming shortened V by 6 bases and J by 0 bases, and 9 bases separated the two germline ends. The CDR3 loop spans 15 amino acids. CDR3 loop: CASGDDISGANVLTF. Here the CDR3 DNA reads TGTGCTAGTGGGGACGACATCTCTGGGGCCAACGTCCTGACTTTC.

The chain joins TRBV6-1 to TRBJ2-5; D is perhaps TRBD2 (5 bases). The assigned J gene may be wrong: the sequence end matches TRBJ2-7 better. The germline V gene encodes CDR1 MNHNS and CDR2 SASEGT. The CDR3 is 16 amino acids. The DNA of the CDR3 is TGTGCCAGCAGTGGGGTGGACTTCTCACGACCCTACGAGCAGTACTTC. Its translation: CASSGVDFSRPYEQYF.

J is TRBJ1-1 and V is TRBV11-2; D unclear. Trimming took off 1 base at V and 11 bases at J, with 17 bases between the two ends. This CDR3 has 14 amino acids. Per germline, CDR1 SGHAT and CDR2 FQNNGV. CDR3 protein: CASSLGLGKEEAFF. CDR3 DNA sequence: TGTGCCAGCAGCTTAGGCTTGGGGAAGGAGGAGGCTTTCTTT. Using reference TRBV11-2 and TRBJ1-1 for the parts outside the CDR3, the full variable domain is EAGVAQSPRYKIIEKRQSVAFWCNPISGHATLYWYQQILGQGPKLLIQFQNNGVVDDSQLPKDRFSAERLKGVDSTLKIQPAKLEDSAVYLCASSLGLGKEEAFFGQGTRLTVV.

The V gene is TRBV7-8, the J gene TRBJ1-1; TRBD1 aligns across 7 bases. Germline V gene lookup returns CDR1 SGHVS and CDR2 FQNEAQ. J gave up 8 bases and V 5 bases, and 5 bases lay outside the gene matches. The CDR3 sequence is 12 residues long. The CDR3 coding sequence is TGTGCCAGCAGCCTCATGACAGGGGAAGCTTTCTTT. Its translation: CASSLMTGEAFF.

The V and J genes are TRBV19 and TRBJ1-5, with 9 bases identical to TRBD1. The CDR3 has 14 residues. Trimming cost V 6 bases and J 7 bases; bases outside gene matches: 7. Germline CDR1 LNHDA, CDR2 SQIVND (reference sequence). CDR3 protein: CASSTGGELQPQHF. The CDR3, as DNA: TGTGCCAGTAGCACAGGGGGCGAGTTGCAGCCCCAGCATTTT.

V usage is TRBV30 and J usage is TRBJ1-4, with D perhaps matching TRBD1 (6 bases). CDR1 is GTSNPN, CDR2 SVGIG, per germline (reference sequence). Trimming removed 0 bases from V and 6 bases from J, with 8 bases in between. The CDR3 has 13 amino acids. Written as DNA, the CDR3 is TGTGCCTGGAGTGTACAGGGTTATGAAAAACTGTTTTTT. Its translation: CAWSVQGYEKLFF.